One sample yielded the 4 T cell receptor beta chains listed below, sequenced in a study of blood T cells in healthy people across ages (dated by TCRdb to the mid-2010s). Receptors were amplified or captured by 5' RACE. Sequencing was carried out with an Illumina HiSeq 2500. A second roughly 6 to 12 cycle PCR used a sample-barcoded 5' primer and a J-beta primer mix. TCRdb itself trimmed the public reads at Q25 with fastp, ran MiXCR and retained productive beta chains. Every entry covers one CDR3 protein and lists the most common genes and DNA from its rows. For this sample there are 800,000 or so distinct CDR3 sequences; 46% appear just once. The ten top clones hold roughly 18% of the sample. The sequenced sample was blood. The receptors shown here come from a man at least 80 years old in good health.

A note on this clonotype: Relative to the germline gene, one junction end is altered; a read error may explain this. The J gene is TRBJ2-3, the V gene TRBV20-1; 11 bases fit TRBD1. CDR1 DFQATT and CDR2 SNEGSKA come from the germline V gene (reference sequence). This CDR3 comprises 18 residues. CDR3 nucleotides: TGCGGTGCTAGAGATCCTCGTTCGGGACAGGGGGTTCGGGATACGCAGTATTTT. It translates to CGARDPRSGQGVRDTQYF.

The sample holds a few counts of this clonotype. The DNA for the CDR3 is TGTGCCAGCAGCTCACTAGCGGGAGCCCGAAACACCGGGGAGCTGTTTTTT. Translating gives CASSSLAGARNTGELFF. The rearrangement joins TRBV7-8 to TRBJ2-2, with TRBD2 identical over 11 bases. Trimming cost V 4 bases and J 2 bases; bases outside gene matches: 6. The length of the CDR3 is 17 residues. Looked up from germline, CDR1 is SGHVS and CDR2 is FQNEAQ.

The chain employs TRBV9 and TRBJ2-5, with 8 nucleotides matching TRBD2. From germline, CDR1 is SGDLS and CDR2 YYNGEE. The CDR3 is 16 amino acids. The junction had 9 bases not matched to a gene; V was cut back by 4 bases and J by 1 base. CDR3 residues: CASSFYREGPQETQYF. The CDR3 DNA reads as TGTGCCAGCAGCTTCTATCGGGAGGGCCCCCAAGAGACCCAGTACTTC.

The V and J genes are TRBV28 and TRBJ2-1, with D perhaps TRBD2 (5 bases). The J call may be incorrect, as the DNA end agrees better with TRBJ2-7. There are 15 residues in the CDR3. Per germline, CDR1 MDHEN and CDR2 SYDVKM. CDR3 in amino acids: CASSLSAGRVNEQYF. The CDR3 region has the DNA TGTGCCAGCAGTTTATCTGCGGGTCGTGTCAATGAGCAGTACTTC.